Each of the 29 T cell receptor beta chains below was sequenced from the same sample in a study of blood T cell repertoires in COVID-19. Assay used: immunoSEQ multiplex PCR; TCRdb lists only in-frame clones, some missing. The sample has some 180,000 clones; less than 85% are singletons. Sequencing was performed on peripheral blood. The receptors originated from a human donor in a cohort sampled during active COVID-19.

J is TRBJ2-3 and V is TRBV20-1, with TRBD1 matching over 7 bases. From germline, CDR1 is DFQATT and CDR2 SNEGSKA (reference sequence). Trimming took 3 bases from V and 2 from J; bases not matched to a gene: 8. The length of the CDR3 is 15 residues. In DNA, the CDR3 is TGCAGTGCTAGTGCCTGGGGACAGTACACAGATACGCAGTATTTT. Residues: CSASAWGQYTDTQYF.

The chain employs TRBV27 and TRBJ2-7; TRBD1 matches 11 bases. V was pared by 6 bases and J by 2 bases, with 9 bases of the junction left unmatched. The CDR3 runs 16 residues. CDR1 MNHEY and CDR2 SMNVEV come from the germline V gene (reference sequence). The CDR3 nucleotides read TGTGCCAGCAGGCCCACCGGGACAGGGGGACCCTACGAGCAGTACTTC. This gives the protein CASRPTGTGGPYEQYF.

The gene calls are TRBV28 and TRBJ1-2; perhaps TRBD1 as D (6 bases). The CDR3 extends over 16 amino acids. The V end was cut by 7 bases, the J end by 0 bases, with 18 bases between. Germline values: CDR1 MDHEN, CDR2 SYDVKM. This CDR3 reads CASTLWQGGANYGYTF. The CDR3, as DNA: TGTGCCAGCACCTTATGGCAAGGGGGGGCTAACTATGGCTACACCTTC.

This chain connects TRBV19 to TRBJ1-2, with D tentatively TRBD1 (5 bases). The CDR3 runs 14 residues. V gave up 5 bases and J gave up 1 base, with 11 bases separating them. Germline CDR1 reads LNHDA; CDR2 reads SQIVND (reference sequence). CDR3 DNA: TGTGCCAGTAGTGAACCGGGACTTAACTATGGCTACACCTTC. Its protein product is CASSEPGLNYGYTF.

This clone was detected only once. This sequence joins TRBV9 and TRBJ2-2; the match to TRBD2 covers 7 bases. Germline trimming cut 4 bases from V and 1 base from J; bases unmatched to any gene: 10. CDR1 is SGDLS and CDR2 is YYNGEE in the germline V gene. This CDR3 contains 17 residues. This CDR3 reads CASSFPPASGNTGELFF. CDR3 DNA: TGTGCCAGCAGCTTCCCCCCCGCTAGCGGGAACACCGGGGAGCTGTTTTTT.

The chain couples TRBV6-5 to TRBJ1-2; TRBD1 matches at 8 bases. The CDR3 runs to 14 residues. V lost 7 bases and J lost 6; bases outside the gene matches: 10. Germline lookup yields CDR1 MNHEY and CDR2 SVGAGI. The CDR3 here is CASTATGAFDGYTF. The CDR3 DNA sequence: TGTGCCAGCACCGCGACAGGGGCGTTTGATGGCTACACCTTC.

This clone has just one count. The rearrangement links TRBV25-1 to TRBJ1-2; D is undetermined. V was trimmed by 5 bases and J by 0 bases, leaving 7 bases between them. CDR3 size: 13 residues. Germline CDR1 and CDR2: MGHDK and SYGVNS. The CDR3 is CASSPDSNYGYTF. In nucleotides, the CDR3 is TGTGCCAGCAGTCCAGATTCTAACTATGGCTACACCTTC.

The chain carries TRBV30 and TRBJ1-2; D may be TRBD1 (5 bases). The CDR3 is 12 amino acids. Germline values: CDR1 GTSNPN, CDR2 SVGIG (reference sequence). V lost 1 base, J lost 4 bases, and 7 bases lay in between. DNA for the CDR3: TGTGCCTGGAGTGGACAGCCCTATGGCTACACCTTC. Protein product: CAWSGQPYGYTF.

The V gene is TRBV11-2, the J gene TRBJ2-5, with D possibly TRBD2 on 5 matching bases. This CDR3 spans 13 amino acids. The V gene's germline CDR1 is SGHAT and CDR2 FQNNGV. Trimming cost V 4 bases and J 9 bases, with 15 bases left between them. The CDR3 protein is CASSSNPIGAQYF. CDR3 coding DNA: TGTGCCAGCAGCTCCAATCCCATCGGGGCCCAGTACTTC.

This clone has a single count. The gene calls are TRBV12-3 or TRBV12-4 and TRBJ1-1, with 8 bases matching TRBD1. The CDR3 is made up of 13 amino acids. After removal of 7 bases from V and 7 bases from J, the junction contained 8 bases not matched to a gene. The CDR3 DNA reads TGTGCCAGCACCCAGGACAGGGACGATGAAGCTTTCTTT. Translation: CASTQDRDDEAFF.

The V and J genes are TRBV7-3 and TRBJ1-1; D possibly corresponds to TRBD1 (5 bases). V was shortened by 5 bases and J by 5 bases, with 15 bases between the two germline ends. Per the germline V gene, CDR1 is SGHTA and CDR2 is FQGTGA. This CDR3 region has 14 residues. The CDR3 bases are TGTGCCAGCAGCCTCCTCCCCAGGGTTACTGAAGCTTTCTTT. Protein: CASSLLPRVTEAFF.

V and J are TRBV5-1 and TRBJ2-7; D not resolved. There are 14 residues in the CDR3. Trimming removed 0 bases from V and 6 bases from J, with 13 bases in between. Germline V gene sequence: CDR1 SGHRS, CDR2 YFSETQ. The CDR3 sequence: CASSLGYLPGEQYF. The CDR3 DNA follows: TGCGCCAGCAGCTTGGGCTACCTTCCGGGCGAGCAGTACTTC. The full variable domain, rest sourced from reference TRBV5-1 and TRBJ2-7, is KAGVTQTPRYLIKTRGQQVTLSCSPISGHRSVSWYQQTPGQGLQFLFEYFSETQRNKGNFPGRFSGRQFSNSRSEMNVSTLELGDSALYLCASSLGYLPGEQYFGPGTRLTVT.

The chain combines TRBV2 with TRBJ1-2; 10 bases match TRBD1. Germline CDR1 SNHLY, CDR2 FYNNEI. V gave up 7 bases and J gave up 3 bases; unmatched junction bases: 5. CDR3 length: 14 amino acids. The CDR3 bases are TGTGCCAGCATTATAGGGACAGGGGACTATGGCTACACCTTC. Translated, it gives CASIIGTGDYGYTF.

V is TRBV7-8 and J is TRBJ1-2; TRBD1 aligns across 8 bases. This CDR3 has 13 amino acids. Trimming at V came to 5 bases and at J to 5 bases, leaving 4 bases not matched to a gene. Germline V lookup: CDR1 SGHVS, CDR2 FQNEAQ. Here the CDR3 reads CASSGRTGYGYTF. DNA for the CDR3: TGTGCCAGCAGCGGTAGGACAGGGTATGGCTACACCTTC.

The V call is TRBV19, the J call TRBJ2-7, with 9 bases that match TRBD1. CDR3 length: 14 residues. The germline V gene encodes CDR1 LNHDA and CDR2 SQIVND (reference sequence). Losses at the gene ends were 5 bases for V and 2 bases for J; bases not matched to a gene: 4. The chain's CDR3 is CASSWTGVAYEQYF. The CDR3 bases are TGTGCCAGTAGTTGGACAGGGGTAGCCTACGAGCAGTACTTC.

J is TRBJ2-3 and V is TRBV6-1, with TRBD1 matching over 9 bases. The CDR3 length is 14 residues. V dropped 6 bases and J dropped 6; count of bases not matched to a gene: 7. Germline-derived CDR1 and CDR2 are MNHNS and SASEGT. CDR3 coding DNA: TGTGCCAGCAGGGCTGGGACAGGGTGGGATACGCAGTATTTT. Translating gives CASRAGTGWDTQYF.

The genes are TRBV5-1 and TRBJ2-5; 8 bases fit TRBD1. The junction had 7 bases not matched to a gene; V was cut back by 4 bases and J by 5 bases. Looked up from germline, CDR1 is SGHRS and CDR2 is YFSETQ. The CDR3 is made up of 14 amino acids. The CDR3 coding sequence is TGCGCCAGCAGCAGGACAGGGATGGGTGAGACCCAGTACTTC. Translating gives CASSRTGMGETQYF.

This chain joins TRBV5-1 and TRBJ2-3, with a weak D call TRBD2 (6 bases). This CDR3 is built from 17 residues. Germline V gene data show CDR1 as SGHRS and CDR2 as YFSETQ. With 0 bases removed from V and 4 bases from J, the gap between germline ends came to 18 bases. CDR3 nucleotide sequence: TGCGCCAGCAGCTTGGGGGGTAGGGGAGGAATTTCAGATACGCAGTATTTT. Amino acid sequence: CASSLGGRGGISDTQYF.

The chain carries TRBV2 and TRBJ2-1; 7 positions agree with TRBD1. This CDR3 contains 15 residues. Germline V lookup: CDR1 SNHLY, CDR2 FYNNEI. The trim removed 8 bases at V and 8 bases at J, leaving 15 bases unmatched. The CDR3 nucleotides read TGTGCCAGCGGCCCAGGACAGGCCGAGGGGGATGAGCAGTTCTTC. Residues: CASGPGQAEGDEQFF.

This clone was detected once. The chain carries TRBV3-1 (or the pseudogene TRBV3-2) and TRBJ1-1; unclear D gene. Per the germline V gene, CDR1 is LGHDT and CDR2 is YNNKEL (reference sequence). The length of the CDR3 is 13 residues. The V end was cut by 0 bases, the J end by 1 base, with 3 bases between. In DNA form, the CDR3 reads TGTGCCAGCAGCCAAGATCAGAACACTGAAGCTTTCTTT. This codes for CASSQDQNTEAFF.

This clone was recorded only once. V usage is TRBV10-3 and J usage is TRBJ1-1; 7 bases are a match to TRBD1. CDR1 ENHRY and CDR2 SYGVKD come from the germline V gene. The junction had 10 bases not matched to a gene; V was cut back by 5 bases and J by 4 bases. This CDR3 has 15 residues. CDR3 sequence (DNA): TGTGCCATCAGTTTGACAGGGTCAGAGGGCACTGAAGCTTTCTTT. It specifies CAISLTGSEGTEAFF.

The chain links TRBV10-3 to TRBJ1-1, with D uncertain. Looked up from germline, CDR1 is ENHRY and CDR2 is SYGVKD. The ends were cut back, 9 bases at V and 3 bases at J, with 14 bases in the middle. The CDR3 has 13 residues. The CDR3 spells CAIRGGFDTEAFF. The CDR3 DNA is TGTGCCATACGGGGAGGATTTGACACTGAAGCTTTCTTT.

As to this clone: Additional DNA sequences in this sample encode the identical CDR3. The V and J genes are TRBV12-3 or TRBV12-4 and TRBJ2-7, with D unresolved. CDR3 size: 11 residues. Trimming took 6 bases from V and 3 from J, leaving 6 bases between them. In nucleotides, the CDR3 is TGTGCCAGCAGCACGGGCTACGAGCAGTACTTC. Translation: CASSTGYEQYF.

The rearrangement links TRBV7-8 to TRBJ2-7; no clear D gene. Per germline, CDR1 SGHVS and CDR2 FQNEAQ. The CDR3 contains 16 residues. V lost 3 bases to trimming and J lost 1 base, with 16 bases between them. Here the CDR3 reads CASSFLPVETSYEQYF. In DNA, the CDR3 is TGTGCCAGCAGCTTTCTCCCAGTCGAAACGTCCTACGAGCAGTACTTC.

In this sample, this clone turned up once. One end of the junction is discordant with germline, which a read error may explain. This chain joins TRBV5-1 and TRBJ2-1, with a possible D match to TRBD2 (6 bases). Germline V gives CDR1 SGHRS, CDR2 YFSETQ. The CDR3 extends over 12 amino acids. Here the CDR3 DNA reads TGCGCCAGCAGCTTGGATAGGTCTTGGGAGGTCTTC. Translation gives CASSLDRSWEVF.

The rearrangement joins TRBV13 to TRBJ2-7; TRBD1 aligns across 10 bases. This CDR3 is built from 15 residues. The junction had 9 bases not matched to a gene; V was cut back by 5 bases and J by 5 bases. Germline V CDR1 and CDR2: PRHDT, FYEKMQ (reference sequence). The CDR3 here is CASSNPGQGDHEQYF. The CDR3 region has the DNA TGTGCCAGCAGCAACCCCGGACAGGGGGACCACGAGCAGTACTTC.

The genes are TRBV9 and TRBJ2-2; D is perhaps TRBD2 (5 bases). Trimming removed 0 bases at V and 5 bases at J, with 5 bases between. The CDR3 has 13 residues. Germline V CDR1 and CDR2: SGDLS, YYNGEE. The DNA for the CDR3 is TGTGCCAGCAGCGTAGGGAGGACCGGGGAGCTGTTTTTT. This translates into CASSVGRTGELFF.

The rearrangement joins TRBV6-5 to TRBJ1-4, with 10 bases identical to TRBD1. With V trimmed by 5 bases and J by 10 bases, 4 bases remained unmatched. The CDR3 length is 13 residues. Germline CDR1 MNHEY, CDR2 SVGAGI. This chain's CDR3 is CASSPRTGGKLFF. The CDR3 nucleotides read TGTGCCAGCAGTCCTCGGACAGGGGGAAAACTGTTTTTT.

This chain uses TRBV7-8 with TRBJ2-7, with TRBD2 identical over 14 bases. Germline-derived CDR1 and CDR2 are SGHVS and FQNEAQ. Unmatched junction bases numbered 7, after V lost 3 bases and J lost 0 bases. The CDR3 consists of 18 residues. CDR3 in amino acids: CASSLGLAGADNSYEQYF. CDR3 coding DNA: TGTGCCAGCAGCTTGGGACTAGCGGGGGCGGACAACTCCTACGAGCAGTACTTC.